This record looks at one T cell receptor beta chain sequence and its context. As originally analysed: Scientists estimated how many nucleated cells there were by amplifying reference gene primers. Libraries were prepared by immunoSEQ multiplex PCR; TCRdb keeps only in-frame clonotypes and omits some of them. V, J and clone size derive from that table, while D and trimming were established from the DNA sequence. The table shows fewer than 200,000 clones, with roughly 88% occurring only once. Germline CDR1 SGHRS, CDR2 YFSETQ. Trimming left V 4 bases short and J 4 bases short, with 17 bases between. This CDR3 contains 15 residues. This entry is derived from a study of blood T cell repertoires in COVID-19. Study-wide context: T cells, B-cell-depleted T cells, or PBMCs provided the cDNA or gDNA that served as material.

This sequence joins TRBV5-1 and TRBJ2-5, with D possibly being TRBD1 (5 bases). The receptor was isolated from a man aged 55 to 70 who had recovered from COVID-19. Sequences were obtained from peripheral blood. CDR3 nucleotide sequence: TGCGCCAGCAGCCTACAGGTCGGGCTGGGAGAGACCCAGTACTTC. Encoded protein: CASSLQVGLGETQYF.